This T cell receptor beta chain derives from a study of shared clonotypes between healthy human individuals. Naive CD8 cells lacked CD45RO, underwent positive selection for CCR7 and left out terminally differentiated effector memory CD45RA+ cells. The CDR3 loop spans 13 amino acids. Generated by immunoSEQ multiplex PCR, the TCRdb table keeps only in-frame clones and is missing some. The table records some 2,100,000 clones, 93% of them present only once. Points on this clone: Antigen specificity is unknown.

General study findings and limits: Shared across a few donors were 4% to 6% of the naive CD4 clonotypes. Few donors limited the genetic and exposure-history diversity represented.

The TCR sequence derives from a man between 18 and 29 years old in good health. Some clones in this sample may be carry-over from other donors' samples. Material for sequencing was naive CD8+ T cells from PBMCs. This chain uses TRBV21-1 with TRBJ2-2; the D segment call TRBD2 is taken from the table without a DNA check. TRBV21-1 is labeled a pseudogene. The CDR3 bases are TGTGCCAGCAACGACGGGGTTACCGGGGAGCTGTTTTTT. Encoded protein: CASNDGVTGELFF.